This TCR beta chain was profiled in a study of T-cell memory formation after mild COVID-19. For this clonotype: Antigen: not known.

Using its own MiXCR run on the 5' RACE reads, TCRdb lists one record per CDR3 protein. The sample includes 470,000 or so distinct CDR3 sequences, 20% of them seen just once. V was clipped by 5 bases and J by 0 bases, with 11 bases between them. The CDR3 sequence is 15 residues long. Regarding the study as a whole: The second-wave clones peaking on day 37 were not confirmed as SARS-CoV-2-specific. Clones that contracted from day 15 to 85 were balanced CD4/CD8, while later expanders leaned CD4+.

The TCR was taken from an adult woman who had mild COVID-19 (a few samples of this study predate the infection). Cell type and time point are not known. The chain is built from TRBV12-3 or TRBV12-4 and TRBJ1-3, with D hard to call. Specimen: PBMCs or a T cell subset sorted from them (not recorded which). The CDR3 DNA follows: TGTGCCAGCAGTCACCCCTCCGGCTCTGGAAACACCATATATTTT. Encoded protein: CASSHPSGSGNTIYF.